A single sample gave rise to the 27 T cell receptor beta chains below, sequenced in a study of T cells after yellow fever vaccination. TCRdb itself ran the 5' RACE reads through MiXCR, one entry per CDR3 protein. The sample lists 500,000 to 650,000 distinct CDR3 sequences; about a sixth were seen once. The sequencing here drew on PBMCs, taken 4 to 5 days after the first yellow fever vaccination. The source of these receptors is a man between 18 and 35 years old who received the YFV17D yellow fever vaccine.

Only a few counts were recorded for this clonotype. This rearrangement joins TRBV29-1 to TRBJ2-4; TRBD1 matches 7 bases. The CDR3 totals 14 residues. V gave up 0 bases and J gave up 5 bases; unmatched junction bases: 4. CDR1 and CDR2 (germline): SQVTM, ANQGSEA. The CDR3 DNA is TGCAGCGTTGAAGATTCGGGGACAGAAAACATTCAGTACTTC. Its protein product is CSVEDSGTENIQYF.

J is TRBJ2-1 and V is TRBV6-1; D gene uncertain. The V and J ends lost 10 bases and 9 bases respectively, with 10 bases between them. The CDR3 is 10 amino acids. In germline, CDR1 is MNHNS, CDR2 SASEGT. The CDR3 reads CANQVGEQFF. The CDR3 DNA follows: TGTGCCAACCAGGTGGGTGAGCAGTTCTTC.

This clonotype has more than one count but fewer than ten. The rearrangement uses TRBV20-1 and TRBJ2-7; 10 bases align to TRBD1. From germline, CDR1 is DFQATT and CDR2 SNEGSKA (reference sequence). This CDR3 has 13 amino acids. CDR3 region: CSPGQGGRWEQYV. In nucleotides, the CDR3 is TGCAGCCCCGGACAGGGGGGTAGATGGGAGCAGTACGTC.

This chain connects TRBV27 to TRBJ1-5; D is uncertain. The germline V gene has CDR1 MNHEY and CDR2 SMNVEV (reference sequence). The V end lost 9 bases, the J end lost 4 bases, and 16 bases lay between the germline ends. This CDR3 has 14 amino acids. The CDR3: CARGLRASNQPQHF. DNA for the CDR3: TGTGCCAGAGGCCTCCGGGCCAGTAATCAGCCCCAGCATTTT.

V and J are TRBV5-1 and TRBJ2-3; TRBD1 matches 11 bases. Germline V CDR1 and CDR2: SGHRS, YFSETQ. The CDR3 sequence is 16 residues long. V was pared by 0 bases and J by 5 bases, with 5 bases of the junction left unmatched. The DNA for the CDR3 is TGCGCCAGCAGCTTGGCAGGACAGGGGGCTGTAGATACGCAGTATTTT. It is translated as CASSLAGQGAVDTQYF.

This chain uses TRBV7-2 with TRBJ2-3; 8 positions match TRBD2. This CDR3 is 15 amino acids long. After removal of 5 bases from V and 7 bases from J, the junction contained 11 bases not matched to a gene. Looked up from germline, CDR1 is SGHTA and CDR2 is FQGNSA. CDR3 bases: TGTGCCAGCAGCCTCCCGATTAGCGGGACGCATACGCAGTATTTT. This sequence encodes CASSLPISGTHTQYF. The variable domain in full, with the rest retrieved from reference TRBV7-2 and TRBJ2-3, is GAGVSQSPSNKVTEKGKDVELRCDPISGHTALYWYRQSLGQGLEFLIYFQGNSAPDKSGLPSDRFSAERTGGSVSTLTIQRTQQEDSAVYLCASSLPISGTHTQYFGPGTRLTVL.

This sequence joins TRBV4-1 and TRBJ1-2; 7 bases match TRBD1. V shed 1 base and J 7 bases; nucleotides not matched to a gene: 9. Per germline, CDR1 MGHRA and CDR2 YSYEKL. The CDR3 consists of 15 residues. CDR3 bases: TGCGCCAGCAGCCAAGTCGGAGGGGGCGAACCTGGCTACACCTTC. The encoded protein is CASSQVGGGEPGYTF.

This chain uses TRBV5-1 with TRBJ2-5; 10 bases match TRBD2. The J segment lost 2 bases and the V segment lost 4 bases, leaving 8 bases of the junction unmatched. Per germline, CDR1 SGHRS and CDR2 YFSETQ. The length of the CDR3 is 16 residues. In DNA, the CDR3 is TGCGCCAGCAGCCCAGGGGGACTAGCGCCTCAAGAGACCCAGTACTTC. Translation gives CASSPGGLAPQETQYF.

The chain links TRBV2 to TRBJ1-1; D is perhaps TRBD1 (6 bases). V was cut by 3 bases and J by 3 bases, with 11 bases left in between. CDR1 is SNHLY, CDR2 FYNNEI, per germline. The CDR3 is 14 amino acids. CDR3 sequence: CASSDRGRDTEAFF. As DNA, the CDR3 is TGTGCCAGCAGTGATCGGGGGCGGGACACTGAAGCTTTCTTT. Combining the CDR3 with reference TRBV2 and TRBJ1-1 gives the whole variable domain EPEVTQTPSHQVTQMGQEVILRCVPISNHLYFYWYRQILGQKVEFLVSFYNNEISEKSEIFDDQFSVERPDGSNFTLKIRSTKLEDSAMYFCASSDRGRDTEAFFGQGTRLTVV.

This clonotype was counted between two and nine times. The chain's CDR3 is CASTDSARGTQYF. The CDR3 DNA reads as TGTGCCAGCACAGACAGTGCCAGGGGGACCCAGTACTTC. The rearrangement links TRBV7-9 to TRBJ2-5; D is perhaps TRBD1 (6 bases). This CDR3 contains 13 residues. Trimming removed 7 bases at V and 7 bases at J, with 16 bases between. Germline V gives CDR1 SEHNR, CDR2 FQNEAQ (reference sequence).

This clonotype was counted only a few times. V is TRBV27 and J is TRBJ1-5; D uncertain. CDR3 length: 13 residues. Germline lookup yields CDR1 MNHEY and CDR2 SMNVEV (reference sequence). V gave up 6 bases and J gave up 9 bases, with 15 bases separating them. CDR3 nucleotide sequence: TGTGCCAGCAGACTTTACCCTTGGGGGCCCCAGCATTTT. As protein: CASRLYPWGPQHF.

The rearrangement links TRBV6-5 to TRBJ2-3; maybe TRBD1 (6 bases). The germline V gene has CDR1 MNHEY and CDR2 SVGAGI. V was trimmed by 6 bases and J by 0 bases, leaving 16 bases between them. This CDR3 spans 16 amino acids. CDR3 DNA sequence: TGTGCCAGCAGCATGCTCGAGGGGACAAGCACAGATACGCAGTATTTT. This codes for CASSMLEGTSTDTQYF.

This clonotype was detected a few times. The chain combines TRBV12-3 or TRBV12-4 with TRBJ1-1, with D possibly TRBD1 on 5 matching bases. V lost 5 bases and J 0 bases, leaving 10 bases between the germline ends. CDR3 length equals 14 residues. In nucleotides, the CDR3 is TGTGCCAGCAGTCCGTCGACAGTGAACACTGAAGCTTTCTTT. Translation: CASSPSTVNTEAFF.

This clonotype occurred many times. The chain combines TRBV7-2 with TRBJ2-2, with TRBD1 matching 8 bases. This CDR3 is built from 15 residues. Germline V gene data show CDR1 as SGHTA and CDR2 as FQGNSA. With 9 bases clipped from V and 5 bases from J, the junction kept 11 bases outside the gene matches. In nucleotides, the CDR3 is TGTGCCAGTGGGGGGAGAAACAGGGGGACCGGGGAGCTGTTTTTT. It translates to CASGGRNRGTGELFF.

This chain links TRBV6-6 with TRBJ2-2; no definite D call. Germline-derived CDR1 and CDR2 are MNHNY and SVGAGI (reference sequence). V was shortened by 6 bases and J by 0 bases, with 5 bases between the two germline ends. The CDR3 runs to 13 residues. DNA of the CDR3: TGTGCCAGCAGACAGACGAACACCGGGGAGCTGTTTTTT. This sequence encodes CASRQTNTGELFF.

The rearrangement uses TRBV7-2 and TRBJ2-2, with no clear D. V was shortened by 1 base and J by 1 base, with 4 bases between the two germline ends. This CDR3 is built from 14 residues. The germline CDR1 and CDR2 sequences are SGHTA and FQGNSA. Written as DNA, the CDR3 is TGTGCCAGCAGCTTAGTTTGGAACACCGGGGAGCTGTTTTTT. Its translation is CASSLVWNTGELFF. The full variable domain, with the rest looked up from reference TRBV7-2 and TRBJ2-2, is GAGVSQSPSNKVTEKGKDVELRCDPISGHTALYWYRQSLGQGLEFLIYFQGNSAPDKSGLPSDRFSAERTGGSVSTLTIQRTQQEDSAVYLCASSLVWNTGELFFGEGSRLTVL.

This clonotype was recorded a few times. The chain combines TRBV9 with TRBJ2-1; D remains ambiguous. Germline V gene data show CDR1 as SGDLS and CDR2 as YYNGEE. The CDR3 covers 16 residues. Trimming shortened V by 3 bases and J by 3 bases, and 16 bases separated the two germline ends. Here the CDR3 DNA reads TGTGCCAGCAGCGGGGCCGGCACAACCATCTACAATGAGCAGTTCTTC. It yields the protein CASSGAGTTIYNEQFF.

The table lists this clonotype with a few counts. V gene TRBV12-3 or TRBV12-4 combines with J gene TRBJ2-3, with TRBD2 matching 7 bases. Trimming took 6 bases from V and 6 from J; bases not matched to a gene: 9. This CDR3 is 14 amino acids long. The CDR3 DNA reads TGTGCCAGCAGCGATGGCGGGGGTGGGGATACGCAGTATTTT. Translated, it gives CASSDGGGGDTQYF.

V and J are TRBV3-1 and TRBJ2-3; TRBD2 is a possible D gene (7 bases). Germline V lookup: CDR1 LGHDT, CDR2 YNNKEL (reference sequence). Trimming stripped 1 base from V and 6 bases from J, with 14 bases between. The CDR3 consists of 15 residues. DNA of the CDR3: TGTGCCAGCAGCCAAGTGGCGGGGGCACCCGATACGCAGTATTTT. Protein product: CASSQVAGAPDTQYF.

The CDR3: CASSPPSGGSSYNEQFF. CDR3 sequence (DNA): TGTGCCAGCAGCCCACCTAGCGGGGGCAGCTCCTACAATGAGCAGTTCTTC. V is TRBV9 and J is TRBJ2-1; 10 nucleotides line up with TRBD2. The CDR3 has 17 amino acids. The ends lost 4 bases at V and 0 bases at J; junction bases unmatched: 7. Per germline, CDR1 SGDLS and CDR2 YYNGEE.

This clonotype was counted a few times. V usage is TRBV2 and J usage is TRBJ2-5; D remains ambiguous. Germline CDR1 reads SNHLY; CDR2 reads FYNNEI. The CDR3 totals 12 residues. Trimming cost V 2 bases and J 0 bases, with 1 base left between them. DNA for the CDR3: TGTGCCAGCAGTGAATACCAAGAGACCCAGTACTTC. Translating it yields CASSEYQETQYF.

This chain uses TRBV7-3 with TRBJ2-1, with 16 bases lining up with TRBD2. The CDR3 extends over 18 amino acids. The V gene end was trimmed by 5 bases and the J gene end by 3 bases; junction bases not matched to a gene: 7. Germline V CDR1 and CDR2: SGHTA, FQGTGA. CDR3 loop: CASSLGTSGGAGYNEQFF. In DNA form, the CDR3 reads TGTGCCAGCAGCCTCGGGACTAGCGGGGGGGCAGGCTACAATGAGCAGTTCTTC.

This clonotype came up a few times. The chain joins TRBV4-1 to TRBJ2-3, with TRBD2 identical over 15 bases. Per the germline V gene, CDR1 is MGHRA and CDR2 is YSYEKL. The CDR3 runs to 21 residues. V lost 2 bases to trimming and J lost 2 bases; unmatched junction nucleotides: 14. The CDR3 sequence is CASSQQQSGTSGGPSTDTQYF. Written as DNA, the CDR3 is TGCGCCAGCAGCCAACAACAATCCGGGACTAGCGGGGGGCCCTCCACAGATACGCAGTATTTT.

The J gene is TRBJ2-7, the V gene TRBV7-9; D could derive from TRBD1 or TRBD2 (5 bases each). V lost 5 bases and J 3 bases, leaving 11 bases between the germline ends. This CDR3 spans 13 amino acids. Germline V CDR1 and CDR2: SEHNR, FQNEAQ (reference sequence). The CDR3: CASSPMGVYEQYF. The CDR3 bases are TGTGCCAGCAGCCCCATGGGGGTCTACGAGCAGTACTTC. Filled out from reference TRBV7-9 and TRBJ2-7, the complete variable domain reads DTGVSQNPRHKITKRGQNVTFRCDPISEHNRLYWYRQTLGQGPEFLTYFQNEAQLEKSRLLSDRFSAERPKGSFSTLEIQRTEQGDSAMYLCASSPMGVYEQYFGPGTRLTVT.

Many counts were recorded for this clonotype. This chain connects TRBV5-1 to TRBJ1-1; a weak D match, TRBD1 (5 bases). The CDR3 loop spans 15 amino acids. Germline CDR1 and CDR2: SGHRS and YFSETQ. The V and J ends lost 0 bases and 0 bases respectively, with 9 bases between them. CDR3 bases: TGCGCCAGCAGCTTGGCCGGGGGGATGAACACTGAAGCTTTCTTT. Its protein product is CASSLAGGMNTEAFF.

The V call is TRBV20-1, the J call TRBJ2-2; D unclear. The CDR3 totals 12 residues. Germline loops: CDR1 DFQATT, CDR2 SNEGSKA (reference sequence). The germline V and J ends were trimmed by 1 base and 5 bases, with 5 bases remaining between them. Written as DNA, the CDR3 is TGCAGTGCTAGAGCGGGTACCGGGGAGCTGTTTTTT. This encodes CSARAGTGELFF.

This clonotype was seen only a few times. The J gene is TRBJ1-5, the V gene TRBV3-1; D may be TRBD1 (5 bases). Germline V gene lookup returns CDR1 LGHDT and CDR2 YNNKEL (reference sequence). The CDR3 spans 15 residues. V dropped 2 bases and J dropped 0 bases, with 8 bases sitting between them. In nucleotides, the CDR3 is TGTGCCAGCAGCCAACGGGGGATTAGCAATCAGCCCCAGCATTTT. Its translation is CASSQRGISNQPQHF.